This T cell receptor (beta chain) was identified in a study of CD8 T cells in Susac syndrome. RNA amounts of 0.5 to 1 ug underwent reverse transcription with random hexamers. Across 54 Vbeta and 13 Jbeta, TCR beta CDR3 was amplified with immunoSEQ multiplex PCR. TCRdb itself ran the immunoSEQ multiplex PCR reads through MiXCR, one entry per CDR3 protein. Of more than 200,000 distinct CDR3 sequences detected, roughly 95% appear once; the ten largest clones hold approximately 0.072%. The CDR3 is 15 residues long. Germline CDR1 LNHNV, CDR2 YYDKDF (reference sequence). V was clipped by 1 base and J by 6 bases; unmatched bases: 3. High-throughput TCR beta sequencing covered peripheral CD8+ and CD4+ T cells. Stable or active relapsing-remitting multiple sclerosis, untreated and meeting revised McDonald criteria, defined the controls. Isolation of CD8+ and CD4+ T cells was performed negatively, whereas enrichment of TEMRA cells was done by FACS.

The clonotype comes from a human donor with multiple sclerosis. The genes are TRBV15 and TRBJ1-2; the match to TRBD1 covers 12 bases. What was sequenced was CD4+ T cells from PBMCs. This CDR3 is CATSRGDRGLDGYTF. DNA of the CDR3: TGTGCCACCAGCAGAGGGGACAGGGGGCTTGATGGCTACACCTTC.